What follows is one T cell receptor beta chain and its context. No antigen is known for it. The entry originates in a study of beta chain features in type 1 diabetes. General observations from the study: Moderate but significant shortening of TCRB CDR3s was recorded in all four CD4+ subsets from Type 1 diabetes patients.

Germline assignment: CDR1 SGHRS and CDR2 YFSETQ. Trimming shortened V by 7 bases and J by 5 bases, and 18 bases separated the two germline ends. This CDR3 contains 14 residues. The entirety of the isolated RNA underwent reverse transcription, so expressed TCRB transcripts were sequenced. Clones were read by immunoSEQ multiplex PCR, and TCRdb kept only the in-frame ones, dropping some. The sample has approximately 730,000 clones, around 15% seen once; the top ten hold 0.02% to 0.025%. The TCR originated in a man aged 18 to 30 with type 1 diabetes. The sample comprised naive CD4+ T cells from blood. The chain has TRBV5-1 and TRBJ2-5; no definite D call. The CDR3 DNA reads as TGCGCCAGCCGGCGAGGTTCGTCCGGTGAGACCCAGTACTTC. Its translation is CASRRGSSGETQYF.